These 8 T cell receptor beta chains were sequenced from one sample in a study of shared clonotypes between healthy human individuals. Profiling relied on immunoSEQ multiplex PCR, and the TCRdb table lists in-frame clones only, not all of them. The data show approximately 2.1 million clones, with more than 85% seen just once and about 0.39% held by the top ten. The sequenced sample was naive CD4+ T cells from PBMCs. The subset: CD45RA+ positively selected. Receptors were obtained from a man aged 18 to 30 in good health. Some clones in this sample may be carry-over from other donors' samples.

This clone was recorded only once. The J gene is TRBJ1-3, the V gene TRBV5-4; 7 nucleotides agree with TRBD1. This CDR3 has 14 amino acids. Trimming at V came to 4 bases and at J to 3 bases, leaving 4 bases not matched to a gene. Germline V CDR1 and CDR2: SGHNT, YYREEE (reference sequence). As DNA, the CDR3 is TGTGCCAGCAGCGGCGGGACAGTTGGAAACACCATATATTTT. Translated, it gives CASSGGTVGNTIYF. Full variable domain (outside the CDR3, taken from reference TRBV5-4 and TRBJ1-3): ETGVTQSPTHLIKTRGQQVTLRCSSQSGHNTVSWYQQALGQGPQFIFQYYREEENGRGNFPPRFSGLQFPNYSSELNVNALELDDSALYLCASSGGTVGNTIYFGEGSWLTVV.

J is TRBJ2-3 and V is TRBV7-2; D perhaps matches TRBD2 (6 bases). Trimming took off 10 bases at V and 2 bases at J, with 19 bases between the two ends. Germline CDR1 reads SGHTA; CDR2 reads FQGNSA. This CDR3 contains 15 residues. CDR3 in amino acids: CANRLSGFSTDTQYF. In DNA, the CDR3 is TGTGCCAACCGATTGAGCGGGTTTTCCACAGATACGCAGTATTTT.

This clone was counted a single time. The rearrangement uses TRBV28 and TRBJ2-7; tentatively, D is TRBD1 or TRBD2 (6 bases each). Trimming pared 6 bases from V and 3 bases from J, leaving 18 bases between. CDR1 and CDR2 (germline): MDHEN, SYDVKM. The CDR3 extends over 15 amino acids. CDR3 sequence (DNA): TGTGCCAGCAGCTTCCCGGGGGCGACCAACTACGAGCAGTACTTC. Protein product: CASSFPGATNYEQYF.

The rearrangement uses TRBV6-5 and TRBJ2-2; D is ambiguous. With 6 bases removed from V and 5 bases from J, the gap between germline ends came to 16 bases. CDR1 is MNHEY and CDR2 is SVGAGI in the germline V gene. CDR3 length: 15 residues. The CDR3 loop is CASSGPLDRTGELFF. The CDR3 nucleotides are TGTGCCAGCAGCGGGCCCCTCGATCGTACCGGGGAGCTGTTTTTT.

The chain joins TRBV2 to TRBJ2-1; no clear D gene. The germline gives CDR1 SNHLY, CDR2 FYNNEI. CDR3 size: 13 residues. V lost 6 bases and J lost 7, with 13 bases in between. This chain's CDR3 is CASRPPFRNEQFF. DNA of the CDR3: TGTGCCAGCAGGCCACCCTTCCGGAATGAGCAGTTCTTC.

The rearrangement links TRBV7-2 to TRBJ2-1; 12 positions match TRBD1. CDR1 is SGHTA and CDR2 is FQGNSA in the germline V gene. Unmatched junction bases numbered 9, after V lost 5 bases and J lost 7 bases. There are 16 residues in the CDR3. This CDR3 reads CASSPRDRGRLNEQFF. DNA of the CDR3: TGTGCCAGCAGCCCCAGGGACAGGGGGCGCTTGAATGAGCAGTTCTTC.

Concerning this clone: At one end, the junction sequence differs from germline, possibly due to a read error. The chain has TRBV28 and TRBJ2-1, with 12 bases aligning to TRBD1. Per the germline V gene, CDR1 is MDHEN and CDR2 is SYDVKM. The CDR3 is 12 residues long. The CDR3 DNA is TGTGCCAGCAGTGGCCGGGACAGGGGGCTTCTCTTC. Its translation: CASSGRDRGLLF. The full variable domain, completed using reference TRBV28 and TRBJ2-1, is DVKVTQSSRYLVKRTGEKVFLECVQDMDHENMFWYRQDPGLGLRLIYFSYDVKMKEKGDIPEGYSVSREKKERFSLILESASTNQTSMYLCASSGRDRGLLFGPGTRLTVL.

The chain is built from TRBV6-1 and TRBJ1-4; the D is unclear. V lost 4 bases and J 8 bases, leaving 5 bases between the germline ends. This CDR3 is 11 amino acids long. Germline CDR1 reads MNHNS; CDR2 reads SASEGT. The DNA for the CDR3 is TGTGCCAGCAGTGTTTCGGAAAAACTGTTTTTT. Its protein is CASSVSEKLFF.